The entry below gives a single T cell receptor (beta chain) sequence along with its context. Assay used: immunoSEQ multiplex PCR; TCRdb lists only in-frame clones, some missing. Here the sample spans 100,000 to 120,000 clones, approximately 90% being singletons. The sample originates from a study of blood T cell repertoires in COVID-19. Germline V gene sequence: CDR1 SGHRS, CDR2 YFSETQ. The germline V and J ends were trimmed by 4 bases and 1 base, with 8 bases remaining between them. The CDR3 is made up of 13 amino acids. Sequencing input: peripheral blood. The rearrangement uses TRBV5-1 and TRBJ1-1; no clear D. The sequence came from a woman between 45 and 60 years old with acute or convalescent COVID-19. The CDR3 bases are TGCGCCAGCAGCCATGACAAGAACACTGAAGCTTTCTTT. Its translation: CASSHDKNTEAFF.